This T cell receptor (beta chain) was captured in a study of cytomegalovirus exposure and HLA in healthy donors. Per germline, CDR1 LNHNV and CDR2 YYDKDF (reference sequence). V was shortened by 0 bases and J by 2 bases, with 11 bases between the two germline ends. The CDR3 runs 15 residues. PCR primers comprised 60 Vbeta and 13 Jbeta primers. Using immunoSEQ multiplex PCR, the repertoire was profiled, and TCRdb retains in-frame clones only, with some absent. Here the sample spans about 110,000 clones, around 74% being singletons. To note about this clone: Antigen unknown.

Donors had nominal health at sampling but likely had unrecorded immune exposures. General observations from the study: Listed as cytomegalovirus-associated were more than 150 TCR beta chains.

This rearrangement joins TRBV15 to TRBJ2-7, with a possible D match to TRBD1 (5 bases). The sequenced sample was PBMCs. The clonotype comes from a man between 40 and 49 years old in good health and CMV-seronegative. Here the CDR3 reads CATSREGQGTYEQYF. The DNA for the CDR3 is TGTGCCACCAGCAGAGAGGGGCAAGGCACCTACGAGCAGTACTTC.